The 11 T cell receptor beta chains presented below share a single source sample, sequenced in a study of blood T cell repertoires in COVID-19. Some clones are missing from TCRdb's copy, which holds only in-frame ones; the method was immunoSEQ multiplex PCR. Found here are fewer than 250,000 clones, approximately 82% of them singletons; the top ten hold about 2.5%. Source material: peripheral blood. The receptors originated from a woman aged 70-85 years with active or convalescent COVID-19.

J is TRBJ1-5 and V is TRBV28; 7 nucleotides line up with TRBD1. Germline CDR1 reads MDHEN; CDR2 reads SYDVKM. V trimming: 5 bases; J trimming: 4 bases; junction bases outside the gene matches: 11. CDR3 size: 16 residues. The CDR3 sequence is CASSTIRQGINQPQHF. The CDR3 coding sequence is TGTGCCAGCAGTACCATACGACAGGGTATAAATCAGCCCCAGCATTTT.

The chain links TRBV3-1 (or the pseudogene TRBV3-2) to TRBJ2-7; TRBD1 aligns across 10 bases. The ends lost 6 bases at V and 3 bases at J; junction bases unmatched: 8. Germline CDR1 reads LGHDT; CDR2 reads YNNKEL (reference sequence). The CDR3 is 15 amino acids. In nucleotides, the CDR3 is TGTGCCAGCAGTCGGGGGACAGGGGTATACTACGAGCAGTACTTC. Its protein is CASSRGTGVYYEQYF.

V gene TRBV25-1 combines with J gene TRBJ1-1; TRBD1 agrees at 7 bases. The J segment lost 12 bases and the V segment lost 6 bases, leaving 7 bases of the junction unmatched. CDR3 length equals 11 residues. Germline V gene sequence: CDR1 MGHDK, CDR2 SYGVNS. CDR3 in amino acids: CASRTGTATFF. The CDR3 DNA is TGTGCCAGCAGGACTGGGACAGCTACTTTCTTT.

The chain joins TRBV6-5 to TRBJ2-7; TRBD2 matches 8 bases. The germline V gene has CDR1 MNHEY and CDR2 SVGAGI. V was clipped by 4 bases and J by 2 bases; unmatched bases: 4. CDR3 length equals 14 residues. CDR3 in amino acids: CASSLAGPTYEQYF. The CDR3 region has the DNA TGTGCCAGCAGTTTAGCGGGGCCAACCTACGAGCAGTACTTC.

The chain employs TRBV6-1 and TRBJ2-5; 11 bases are a match to TRBD1. CDR3 length equals 17 residues. Germline values: CDR1 MNHNS, CDR2 SASEGT. With V trimmed by 0 bases and J by 4 bases, 7 bases remained unmatched. The CDR3 region has the DNA TGTGCCAGCAGTGAAGCGCTAGCGGGGACAGGGGGAGAGACCCAGTACTTC. This translates into CASSEALAGTGGETQYF.

The chain joins TRBV28 to TRBJ1-1, with D possibly TRBD1 on 5 matching bases. V was trimmed by 5 bases and J by 2 bases, leaving 12 bases between them. This CDR3 is 14 amino acids long. CDR1 and CDR2 from the germline V gene are MDHEN and SYDVKM. The CDR3 sequence: CASSPPQGNTEAFF. CDR3 bases: TGTGCCAGCAGTCCGCCTCAGGGAAACACTGAAGCTTTCTTT. The whole variable domain, filled in from reference TRBV28 and TRBJ1-1, reads DVKVTQSSRYLVKRTGEKVFLECVQDMDHENMFWYRQDPGLGLRLIYFSYDVKMKEKGDIPEGYSVSREKKERFSLILESASTNQTSMYLCASSPPQGNTEAFFGQGTRLTVV.

The V gene is TRBV6-5, the J gene TRBJ1-3, with D maybe TRBD1 (5 bases). V lost 0 bases to trimming and J lost 2 bases, with 11 bases between them. Germline lookup yields CDR1 MNHEY and CDR2 SVGAGI. The CDR3 has 16 residues. This CDR3 is CASSYSGPETGNTIYF. The CDR3 coding sequence is TGTGCCAGCAGTTACTCGGGGCCTGAGACTGGAAACACCATATATTTT.

This chain uses TRBV30 with TRBJ2-5; D might be TRBD2 (5 bases). The CDR3 contains 13 residues. V was pared by 3 bases and J by 8 bases, with 16 bases between. Per germline, CDR1 GTSNPN and CDR2 SVGIG (reference sequence). The CDR3 here is CAWSPAAADTQYF. Written as DNA, the CDR3 is TGTGCCTGGAGCCCAGCGGCGGCAGATACCCAGTACTTC.

V is TRBV13 and J is TRBJ1-6; no clear D gene. The germline gives CDR1 PRHDT, CDR2 FYEKMQ (reference sequence). Trimming stripped 1 base from V and 10 bases from J, with 8 bases between. This CDR3 contains 13 residues. The CDR3 nucleotides are TGTGCCAGCAGCTTAGAAGGCGGGTCACCCCTCCACTTT. This translates into CASSLEGGSPLHF.

In this sample, this clone turned up once. The chain is built from TRBV20-1 and TRBJ1-5; no definite D call. The V end was cut by 3 bases, the J end by 6 bases, with 15 bases between. This CDR3 contains 14 residues. Germline V CDR1 and CDR2: DFQATT, SNEGSKA (reference sequence). The CDR3 is CSASVSLGGQPQHF. The CDR3 DNA is TGCAGTGCTAGTGTCAGCCTTGGAGGTCAGCCCCAGCATTTT.

Only a few counts were recorded for this clone. The rearrangement uses TRBV12-3 or TRBV12-4 and TRBJ1-5, with D perhaps TRBD1 (5 bases). This CDR3 is 12 amino acids long. Trimming left V 6 bases short and J 7 bases short, with 10 bases between. CDR3 loop: CASRLGGQPQHF. CDR3 bases: TGTGCCAGCAGGTTGGGGGGGCAGCCCCAGCATTTT.